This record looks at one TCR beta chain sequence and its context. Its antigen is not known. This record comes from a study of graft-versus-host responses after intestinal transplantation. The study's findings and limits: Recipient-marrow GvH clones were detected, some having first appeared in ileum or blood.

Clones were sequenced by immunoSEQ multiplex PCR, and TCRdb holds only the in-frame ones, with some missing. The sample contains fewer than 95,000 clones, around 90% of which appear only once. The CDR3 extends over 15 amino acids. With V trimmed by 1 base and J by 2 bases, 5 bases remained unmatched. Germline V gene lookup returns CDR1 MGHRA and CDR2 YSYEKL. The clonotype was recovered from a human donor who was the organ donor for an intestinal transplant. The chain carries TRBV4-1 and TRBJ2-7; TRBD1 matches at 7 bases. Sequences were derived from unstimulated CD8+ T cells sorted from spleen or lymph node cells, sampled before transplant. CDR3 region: CASSQVLGTAYEQYF. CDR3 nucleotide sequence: TGCGCCAGCAGCCAAGTACTCGGGACAGCCTACGAGCAGTACTTC.